Below are 13 T cell receptor beta chains sequenced from a single sample in a study of post-analysis software for immune sequencing data. General study points: Patients showed TRBV5-6, TRBV5-1 and TRBV20-1 among five TRBV segments more frequent than in controls.

Every TCR beta cDNA library bore unique molecular identifiers. TCRdb processed the PCR reads anew with MiXCR; each CDR3 protein has one entry. There are about 570,000 distinct CDR3 sequences in the sample; 30% to 40% occur only once, and approximately 6% lies in the top ten. Their recognized antigens are unknown. The sequenced sample consisted of blood. Every receptor here comes from a girl under 18 with multiple sclerosis.

This clonotype has a count of ten or more. V is TRBV7-3 and J is TRBJ2-6, with D possibly matching TRBD1 (5 bases). V dropped 2 bases and J dropped 2 bases, with 7 bases sitting between them. The length of the CDR3 is 15 residues. Germline V gene sequence: CDR1 SGHTA, CDR2 FQGTGA. CDR3 DNA: TGTGCCAGCAGCTTACAGGGCGCTGGGGCCAACGTCCTGACTTTC. Translation: CASSLQGAGANVLTF.

The V and J genes are TRBV12-3 or TRBV12-4 and TRBJ1-2; D is perhaps TRBD1 (6 bases). With 5 bases removed from V and 3 bases from J, the gap between germline ends came to 10 bases. This CDR3 region has 13 residues. CDR3 DNA: TGTGCCAGCAGTCGGGACACACACTATGGCTACACCTTC. Its protein is CASSRDTHYGYTF.

This clonotype appeared once. This sequence may be a read error, since a much larger clone differs from it by one base. The chain carries TRBV20-1 and TRBJ2-5; 7 bases align to TRBD2. Germline V gives CDR1 DFQATT, CDR2 SNEGSKA (reference sequence). This CDR3 spans 14 amino acids. The J segment lost 1 base and the V segment lost 5 bases, leaving 7 bases of the junction unmatched. The CDR3 here is CSAPPIAGQETQYF. In nucleotides, the CDR3 is TGCAGTGCTCCCCCCATAGCGGGCCAAGAGACCCAGTACTTC.

This clonotype was picked up a small number of times. V usage is TRBV5-1 and J usage is TRBJ2-1; no clear D. The CDR3 covers 12 residues. The V end was cut by 0 bases, the J end by 9 bases, with 7 bases between. Per the germline V gene, CDR1 is SGHRS and CDR2 is YFSETQ. In DNA, the CDR3 is TGCGCCAGCAGCTTGGGTGTCGCTGAGCAGTTCTTC. This codes for CASSLGVAEQFF. Drawing the rest from reference TRBV5-1 and TRBJ2-1, the complete variable domain is KAGVTQTPRYLIKTRGQQVTLSCSPISGHRSVSWYQQTPGQGLQFLFEYFSETQRNKGNFPGRFSGRQFSNSRSEMNVSTLELGDSALYLCASSLGVAEQFFGPGTRLTVL.

In this sample, this clonotype turned up a few times. This rearrangement joins TRBV29-1 to TRBJ1-4; no firm D call. This CDR3 contains 15 residues. V lost 7 bases and J 7 bases, leaving 22 bases between the germline ends. Germline lookup yields CDR1 SQVTM and CDR2 ANQGSEA. The CDR3 nucleotides are TGCAGCGCCCTAACGTTGGAGGTAGCATTTGAAAAACTGTTTTTT. Its translation: CSALTLEVAFEKLFF. The entire variable domain, with the rest obtained from reference TRBV29-1 and TRBJ1-4, is as follows: SAVISQKPSRDICQRGTSLTIQCQVDSQVTMMFWYRQQPGQSLTLIATANQGSEATYESGFVIDKFPISRPNLTFSTLTVSNMSPEDSSIYLCSALTLEVAFEKLFFGSGTQLSVL.

A few counts support this clonotype. The chain combines TRBV20-1 with TRBJ1-4; D unresolved. CDR1 DFQATT and CDR2 SNEGSKA come from the germline V gene (reference sequence). Trimming cost V 5 bases and J 8 bases, with 18 bases left between them. CDR3 size: 14 residues. In nucleotides, the CDR3 is TGCAGTGCTGAAGAAATTGGTAGGGAGGAAAAACTGTTTTTT. It specifies CSAEEIGREEKLFF.

The V gene is TRBV27, the J gene TRBJ1-1; unclear D gene. Between the trimmed V and J ends, which lost 2 bases and 8 bases, there was a span of 15 bases. The CDR3 is 14 amino acids. Germline V gene sequence: CDR1 MNHEY, CDR2 SMNVEV (reference sequence). The CDR3 region has the DNA TGTGCCAGCAGTTTAATTGGGTTAGGAGGGGAAGCTTTCTTT. Its protein product is CASSLIGLGGEAFF.

This clonotype occurred a few times. The chain carries TRBV7-9 and TRBJ2-1; D unclear. V was pared by 1 base and J by 6 bases, with 4 bases between. Germline V CDR1 and CDR2: SEHNR, FQNEAQ (reference sequence). The CDR3 spans 12 residues. CDR3 in DNA: TGTGCCAGCAGCTTAGATTCCAATGAGCAGTTCTTC. Translating it yields CASSLDSNEQFF.

The rearrangement links TRBV29-1 to TRBJ2-1; a possible D gene is TRBD1 (6 bases). Germline CDR1 and CDR2: SQVTM and ANQGSEA. The length of the CDR3 is 15 residues. Trimming removed 6 bases from V and 6 bases from J, with 21 bases in between. CDR3 region: CSVQQGPSFSNEQFF. The CDR3 coding sequence is TGCAGCGTGCAACAGGGACCGTCCTTTAGCAATGAGCAGTTCTTC.

This chain joins TRBV20-1 and TRBJ2-1; 7 bases match TRBD2. The CDR3 runs to 15 residues. CDR1 and CDR2 (germline): DFQATT, SNEGSKA (reference sequence). V lost 0 bases and J lost 7; bases outside the gene matches: 9. CDR3: CSARDGQRGGNEQFF. The CDR3 DNA reads TGCAGTGCTAGAGATGGCCAGCGGGGAGGTAATGAGCAGTTCTTC.

This clonotype was detected only a few times. The rearrangement links TRBV24-1 to TRBJ2-6; TRBD1 is a possible D gene (5 bases). The CDR3 sequence is 16 residues long. CDR1 and CDR2 from the germline V gene are KGHDR and SFDVKD. The V and J ends lost 12 bases and 0 bases respectively, with 17 bases between them. The CDR3 loop reads CAAGARDSSGANVLTF. The CDR3 DNA sequence: TGTGCCGCCGGAGCCAGGGATAGCTCTGGGGCCAACGTCCTGACTTTC.

The chain has TRBV10-1 and TRBJ2-7, with D unresolved. CDR3 length: 13 residues. Germline V gene lookup returns CDR1 WNHNN and CDR2 SYGVQD (reference sequence). Trimming pared 0 bases from V and 5 bases from J, leaving 8 bases between. The DNA of the CDR3 is TGCGCCAGCAGTGAGTCTAGCTTCGACGAGCAGTACTTC. It specifies CASSESSFDEQYF.

The chain uses TRBV20-1 and TRBJ2-3; the match to TRBD2 covers 10 bases. The germline CDR1 and CDR2 sequences are DFQATT and SNEGSKA (reference sequence). CDR3 length: 17 residues. The V and J ends lost 1 base and 0 bases, in that order; junction bases with no gene match: 7. Here the CDR3 reads CSARGLAGATSTDTQYF. CDR3 coding DNA: TGCAGTGCTAGAGGGCTAGCGGGGGCGACTAGCACAGATACGCAGTATTTT.